This T cell receptor (beta chain) derives from a study of CD8+ T cells in alopecia areata. Study-level points and caveats: Many expanded lesional clones remained in scalp and blood on tofacitinib. Across lesional scalp, and particularly alopecia totalis/universalis, clonality surpassed that of normal scalp. Scalp clonality and expanded CD8+ clones among the top 100 were significantly decreased by tofacitinib. Whether baseline CD8+ expansion is linked to response remains uncertain, given a single nonresponder.

Treatment here: oral pan-JAK inhibitor, 5-10 mg twice daily. Sampling of alopecia areata patients yielded lesional scalp punch biopsies as well as peripheral blood. Germline V gives CDR1 WSHSY, CDR2 SAAADI. The CDR3 length is 12 residues. V shed 8 bases, J shed 6 bases, and the junction held 2 bases outside the gene matches. With respect to this clone: Antigen: not known.

Extraction of RNA preceded its reverse transcription into cDNA, which served as the sequencing template. The repertoire was sequenced with immunoSEQ multiplex PCR; TCRdb's copy has only in-frame clones and lacks some. The repertoire holds 15,000 to 20,000 clones, about 60% seen once, with 7% to 10% in the top ten. The rearrangement joins TRBV10-2 to TRBJ1-5; TRBD1 aligns across 9 bases. The starting material was skin, obtained at week 4, from a patient treated with tofacitinib. This TCR was sampled from a human donor with alopecia areata. The CDR3 sequence is CASRQGGQPQHF. The CDR3 DNA reads TGCGCCAGCCGACAGGGGGGTCAGCCCCAGCATTTT.